The 3 T cell receptor beta chains below all came from one sample that was sequenced in a study of CD8+ T cells in alopecia areata. RNA, once extracted, was reverse transcribed into cDNA for use as the sequencing template. This table comes from immunoSEQ multiplex PCR, and its TCRdb copy is limited to in-frame clones, with some not included. The sample has 150,000 to 200,000 clones; roughly 50% are singletons. The treatment is: oral pan-JAK inhibitor, 5-10 mg twice daily. Sequenced material: CD8+ T cells sorted from blood, taken at week 24, from a patient treated with tofacitinib. These receptors came from a human donor with alopecia areata.

The V gene is TRBV20-1, the J gene TRBJ1-1, with D possibly being TRBD1 (5 bases). There are 11 residues in the CDR3. Germline values: CDR1 DFQATT, CDR2 SNEGSKA (reference sequence). Trimming took off 6 bases at V and 13 bases at J, with 18 bases between the two ends. CDR3 sequence (DNA): TGCAGTGCCCGGGACGGCCGAATCATTTTCTTT. Its translation is CSARDGRIIFF.

The table lists this clone with a few counts. The genes are TRBV9 and TRBJ1-6, with D hard to call. Trimming left V 0 bases short and J 9 bases short, with 13 bases between. Germline values: CDR1 SGDLS, CDR2 YYNGEE. The length of the CDR3 is 15 residues. CDR3 amino acids: CASSVGGGSGSPLHF. CDR3 coding DNA: TGTGCCAGCAGCGTAGGAGGCGGTTCTGGTTCACCCCTCCACTTT.

This sequence joins TRBV21-1 and TRBJ1-1; no DNA check was done on the table's D call, TRBD1. TRBV21-1 is recorded as a pseudogene. There are 16 residues in the CDR3. CDR3 DNA: TGTGCCAGCAGCAAAAGCTTAGGACAGCTCCACACTGAAGCTTTCTTT. It encodes CASSKSLGQLHTEAFF.